This T cell receptor beta chain is drawn from a study of control samples from healthy donors and cancer patients. The method was immunoSEQ multiplex PCR; TCRdb's version includes in-frame clones alone and lacks a portion of them. The sample consists of 150,000 to 190,000 clones, 85% to 95% of them appearing once. The CDR3 spans 14 residues. Germline CDR1 reads SGHRS; CDR2 reads YFSETQ. Trimming removed 3 bases from V and 4 bases from J; junction bases left unmatched: 2. This TCR was sampled from a man aged 50 or older in good health. The chain combines TRBV5-1 with TRBJ1-1, with TRBD1 matching 11 bases. The specimen sequenced was blood. The DNA of the CDR3 is TGCGCCAGCAGCTCAGGGACAGGGGGCACTGAAGCTTTCTTT. Protein: CASSSGTGGTEAFF.